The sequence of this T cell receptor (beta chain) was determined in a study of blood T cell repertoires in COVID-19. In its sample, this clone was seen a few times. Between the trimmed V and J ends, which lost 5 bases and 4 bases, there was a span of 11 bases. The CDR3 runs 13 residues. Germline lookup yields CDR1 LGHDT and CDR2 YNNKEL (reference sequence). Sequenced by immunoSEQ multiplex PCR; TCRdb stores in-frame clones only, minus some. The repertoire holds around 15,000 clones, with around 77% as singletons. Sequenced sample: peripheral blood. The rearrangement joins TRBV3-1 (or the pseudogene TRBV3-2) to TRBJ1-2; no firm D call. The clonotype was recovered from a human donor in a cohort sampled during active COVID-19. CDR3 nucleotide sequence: TGTGCCAGCAGCTTTCAGTCCTTCTATGGCTACACCTTC. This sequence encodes CASSFQSFYGYTF.